The rows below give T cell receptor beta chains drawn from one sample of a study of vaccination and CD4 T cells after COVID-19. These receptors' antigens are unknown. TCRdb re-analysed the PCR reads in MiXCR, keeping a single row per CDR3 protein. The sample has 10,000 to 15,000 distinct CDR3 sequences; around 62% are singletons. The sequencing sample was made of CD4+ T cells from blood, cultured in vitro. The receptors were sampled from a human donor who had recovered from COVID-19. Both conserved end residues are part of each CDR3. Fields, in order: D gene, J gene, clone size, V gene, CDR3 protein, CDR3 DNA. A D gene is named only where the DNA matches it firmly. Size is omitted from some rows. Given values are once, few, many or a class for expanded clones.

NA	TRBJ1-2	NA	TRBV6-2/TRBV6-3	CASSSQPVGYTF	TGTGCCAGCTCGAGCCAGCCAGTCGGCTACACCTTC
TRBD2	TRBJ2-1	once	TRBV9	CASSVALAGDFRFF	TGTGCCAGCAGCGTAGCGCTAGCGGGAGATTTTCGGTTCTTC
TRBD1	TRBJ2-3	NA	TRBV6-1	CATGEGQGADTQYF	TGTGCCACCGGGGAGGGACAGGGGGCAGATACGCAGTATTTT
NA	TRBJ2-7	NA	TRBV7-3	CASSLTGSAYEQYF	TGTGCCAGCAGCTTAACAGGGTCGGCCTACGAGCAGTACTTC
NA	TRBJ1-2	few	TRBV7-2	CASNIRGGGRGYTF	TGTGCCAGCAACATTAGAGGCGGAGGGAGAGGCTACACCTTC
TRBD2	TRBJ2-2	NA	TRBV6-5	CASSYSNGFKLAGNTGELFF	TGTGCCAGCAGTTACTCGAACGGGTTCAAACTAGCGGGAAACACCGGGGAGCTGTTTTTT
TRBD2	TRBJ2-1	NA	TRBV7-2	CASSSLSGRNGAEQFF	TGTGCCAGCAGCTCCCTTAGCGGGAGAAACGGCGCTGAGCAGTTCTTC
TRBD2	TRBJ2-5	few	TRBV2	CASDGLAFPETQYF	TGTGCCAGCGATGGACTAGCATTCCCAGAGACCCAGTACTTC
NA	TRBJ1-1	few	TRBV7-9	CASSLPWQVEAFF	TGTGCCAGCAGCTTACCGTGGCAGGTTGAAGCTTTCTTT
NA	TRBJ1-5	NA	TRBV3-1	CAKKIHRGGNQPQHF	TGTGCCAAGAAAATTCACCGGGGGGGCAATCAGCCCCAGCATTTT
TRBD1	TRBJ2-5	NA	TRBV19	CASSGTGGETQYF	TGTGCCAGTAGTGGGACAGGGGGAGAGACCCAGTACTTC
NA	TRBJ2-3	NA	TRBV7-3	CASSLGVPDTQYF	TGTGCCAGCAGCTTGGGTGTCCCAGATACGCAGTATTTT
TRBD1	TRBJ1-6	few	TRBV2	CASRPDRDNSPLHF	TGTGCCAGCAGACCCGACAGGGACAATTCACCCCTCCACTTT
NA	TRBJ1-2	NA	TRBV2	CASRSPGVRGESYGYTF	TGTGCCAGCAGAAGTCCTGGGGTCAGGGGCGAAAGCTATGGCTACACCTTC
NA	TRBJ1-3	NA	TRBV28	CASSPFGTGGNTIYF	TGTGCCAGCAGCCCATTCGGGACTGGCGGAAACACCATATATTTT
TRBD1	TRBJ2-3	once	TRBV18	CASSGGQTDTQYF	TGTGCCAGCTCAGGGGGACAGACAGATACGCAGTATTTT
TRBD2	TRBJ2-7	NA	TRBV7-2	CASSAPTSRYEQYF	TGTGCCAGCAGCGCACCGACTAGCAGGTACGAGCAGTACTTC
NA	TRBJ1-6	NA	TRBV12-3/TRBV12-4	CASSAGGFSPLHF	TGTGCTAGCAGCGCTGGGGGGTTTTCACCCCTCCACTTT
TRBD2	TRBJ2-3	few	TRBV20-1	CSASDPLAGADTQYF	TGCAGTGCTAGTGACCCGCTAGCGGGAGCAGATACGCAGTATTTT
TRBD2	TRBJ2-7	NA	TRBV20-1	CSASRPGLVVYEQYF	TGCAGTGCTTCTAGACCGGGACTAGTTGTTTACGAGCAGTACTTC
TRBD2	TRBJ2-3	NA	TRBV28	CASTLSGRGGTDTQYF	TGTGCCAGCACCCTGAGCGGGAGGGGCGGCACAGATACGCAGTATTTT
NA	TRBJ2-3	few	TRBV15	CATSRVWGTDTQYF	TGTGCCACCAGCAGAGTTTGGGGCACAGATACGCAGTATTTT
NA	TRBJ2-3	few	TRBV28	CASRPGLLADTQYF	TGTGCCAGCAGGCCCGGACTATTGGCAGATACGCAGTATTTT
TRBD2	TRBJ2-5	few	TRBV20-1	CSARGEAGGSFKTQYF	TGCAGTGCTAGAGGAGAGGCGGGAGGATCATTTAAGACCCAGTACTTC
TRBD1	TRBJ2-7	NA	TRBV28	CASSFSDRISYEQYF	TGTGCCAGCAGTTTCTCGGACAGGATCTCCTACGAGCAGTACTTC
NA	TRBJ1-5	large	TRBV28	CASSPLRGASNQPQHF	TGTGCCAGCAGCCCCTTGAGGGGGGCCAGCAATCAGCCCCAGCATTTT
NA	TRBJ2-7	NA	TRBV20-1	CSATYSPSSYEQYF	TGCAGTGCGACCTACTCTCCCTCCTCCTACGAGCAGTACTTC
TRBD1	TRBJ2-6	few	TRBV20-1	CRAGTGDTGANVLTF	TGCAGGGCCGGGACAGGGGATACTGGGGCCAACGTCCTGACTTTC
NA	TRBJ1-1	few	TRBV7-8	CASSLLVGNTEAFF	TGTGCCAGCAGCTTACTGGTTGGAAACACTGAAGCTTTCTTT
NA	TRBJ2-3	NA	TRBV2	CATRNGDTQYF	TGTGCCACCCGGAACGGGGATACGCAGTATTTT
TRBD2	TRBJ2-5	NA	TRBV20-1	CSASQREAPETQYF	TGCAGTGCTAGTCAGCGGGAGGCCCCAGAGACCCAGTACTTC
NA	TRBJ1-2	few	TRBV30	CAWRLINGYTF	TGTGCCTGGAGACTTATCAATGGCTACACCTTC
NA	TRBJ1-6	once	TRBV6-1	CASSPIGAASSPLHF	TGTGCCAGCAGTCCCATTGGGGCGGCATCATCACCCCTCCACTTT
NA	TRBJ1-5	NA	TRBV7-2	CASSLGQDQPQHF	TGTGCCAGCAGCTTAGGACAGGATCAGCCCCAGCATTTT
TRBD1	TRBJ2-5	NA	TRBV11-2	CASSPPRGKETQYF	TGTGCCAGCAGCCCCCCCAGGGGGAAGGAGACCCAGTACTTC
NA	TRBJ2-6	once	TRBV7-8	CASSWDFRSGANVLTF	TGTGCCAGCAGTTGGGACTTCCGCTCTGGGGCCAACGTCCTGACTTTC
NA	TRBJ2-6	once	TRBV6-2/TRBV6-3	CASSYSGSGANVLTF	TGTGCCAGCAGTTACTCGGGGTCTGGGGCCAACGTCCTGACTTTC
TRBD1	TRBJ2-3	NA	TRBV5-5	CASSTRRDRVYTDTQYF	TGTGCCAGCAGCACGCGCCGGGACAGAGTATACACAGATACGCAGTATTTT
NA	TRBJ1-1	NA	TRBV25-1	CASSEYPGGTEAFF	TGTGCCAGCAGTGAATACCCCGGAGGCACTGAAGCTTTCTTT
NA	TRBJ2-3	NA	TRBV19	CASSSLDTQYF	TGTGCCAGTAGTTCTCTAGATACGCAGTATTTT
NA	TRBJ1-6	NA	TRBV18	CASSPQLGDSPLHF	TGTGCCAGCTCACCACAACTGGGAGACTCACCCCTCCACTTT
TRBD2	TRBJ2-3	few	TRBV2	CASSGTSGGTDTQYF	TGTGCCAGCAGTGGGACTAGCGGAGGAACAGATACGCAGTATTTT
NA	TRBJ2-7	NA	TRBV12-3/TRBV12-4	CASSYGVGHEQYF	TGTGCCAGCAGCTATGGGGTGGGCCACGAGCAGTACTTC
NA	TRBJ1-2	NA	TRBV6-1	CATGGGYGYTF	TGTGCCACCGGGGGCGGCTATGGCTACACCTTC